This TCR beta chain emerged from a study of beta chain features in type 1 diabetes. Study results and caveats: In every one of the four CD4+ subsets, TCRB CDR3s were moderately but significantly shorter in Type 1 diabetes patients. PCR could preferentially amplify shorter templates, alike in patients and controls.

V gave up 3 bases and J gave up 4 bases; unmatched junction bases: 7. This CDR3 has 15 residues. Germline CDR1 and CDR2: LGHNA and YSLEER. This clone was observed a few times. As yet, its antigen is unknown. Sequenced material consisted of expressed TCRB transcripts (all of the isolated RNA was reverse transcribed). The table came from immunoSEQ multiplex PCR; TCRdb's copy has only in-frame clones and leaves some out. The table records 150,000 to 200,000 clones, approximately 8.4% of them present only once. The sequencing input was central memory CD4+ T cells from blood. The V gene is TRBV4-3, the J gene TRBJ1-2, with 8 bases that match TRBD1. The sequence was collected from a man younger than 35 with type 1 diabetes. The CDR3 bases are TGCGCCAGCAGCCATACGACAGGGGTTTCCTATGGCTACACCTTC. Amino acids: CASSHTTGVSYGYTF.